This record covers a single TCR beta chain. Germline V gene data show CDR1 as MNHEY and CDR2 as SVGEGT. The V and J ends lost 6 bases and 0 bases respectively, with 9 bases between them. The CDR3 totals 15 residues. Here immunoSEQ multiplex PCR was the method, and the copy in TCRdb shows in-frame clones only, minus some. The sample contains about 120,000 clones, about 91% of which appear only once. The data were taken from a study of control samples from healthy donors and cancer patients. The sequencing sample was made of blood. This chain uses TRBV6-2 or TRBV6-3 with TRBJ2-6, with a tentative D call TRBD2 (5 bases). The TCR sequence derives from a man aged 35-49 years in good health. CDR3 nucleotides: TGTGCCAGCAGCCACCGGGGCTCTGGGGCCAACGTCCTGACTTTC. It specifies CASSHRGSGANVLTF.